Following are 27 T cell receptor beta chains from one sample sequenced in a study of cytomegalovirus exposure and HLA in healthy donors. Both 60 Vbeta primers and 13 Jbeta primers went into the PCR. Libraries were prepared by immunoSEQ multiplex PCR; TCRdb keeps only in-frame clonotypes and omits some of them. Of about 130,000 clones listed, 65% to 80% are singletons. The material sequenced was PBMCs. These receptors all stem from a woman between 40 and 55 years old in good health and CMV-seronegative.

This sequence joins TRBV6-1 and TRBJ2-7, with no clear D. The CDR3 has 15 amino acids. The V gene lost 2 bases and the J gene lost 2 bases, with 13 bases spanning the gap. Per the germline V gene, CDR1 is MNHNS and CDR2 is SASEGT. The CDR3 DNA sequence: TGTGCCAGCAGTGAAAGTTGGAGATCTACCTACGAGCAGTACTTC. It codes for CASSESWRSTYEQYF.

The chain carries TRBV11-2 and TRBJ1-1, with 12 bases lining up with TRBD1. The germline V gene has CDR1 SGHAT and CDR2 FQNNGV. Trimming took 3 bases from V and 6 from J; bases not matched to a gene: 8. The CDR3 covers 16 residues. For the CDR3, the DNA is TGTGCCAGCAGCTTTCCTCCGGGACAGGGGGCCCCTGAAGCTTTCTTT. It encodes CASSFPPGQGAPEAFF.

This clone has more than one count but fewer than ten. An end of the junction does not agree with germline; a read error may underlie this. This sequence joins TRBV7-9 and TRBJ1-2, with a possible D match to TRBD1 (6 bases). This CDR3 has 12 amino acids. Germline CDR1 and CDR2: SEHNR and FQNEAQ (reference sequence). The CDR3 DNA reads as TGTGCCAGCAGCTTAGAGGGGGTTCGGTACTCCTTC. It encodes CASSLEGVRYSF.

The chain links TRBV9 to TRBJ2-1, with TRBD2 matching 7 bases. Germline CDR1 SGDLS, CDR2 YYNGEE. Trimming cost V 3 bases and J 5 bases; bases outside gene matches: 5. The CDR3 is made up of 14 amino acids. The CDR3 reads CASSALRGDNEQFF. The DNA of the CDR3 is TGTGCCAGCAGCGCCCTTCGGGGGGACAATGAGCAGTTCTTC.

The chain has TRBV14 and TRBJ2-7; D is undetermined. Trimming cost V 3 bases and J 0 bases, with 6 bases left between them. There are 13 residues in the CDR3. In germline, CDR1 is SGHDN, CDR2 FVKESK. The CDR3 region has the DNA TGTGCCAGCAGCCAGAGGCTCTCCTACGAGCAGTACTTC. It yields the protein CASSQRLSYEQYF.

This sequence joins TRBV11-3 and TRBJ1-1, with D tentatively TRBD1 (6 bases). Germline lookup yields CDR1 SGHNT and CDR2 YENEEA. V lost 5 bases and J lost 10, with 14 bases in between. The CDR3 length is 12 residues. CDR3 residues: CASSGRGEGAFF. Written as DNA, the CDR3 is TGTGCCAGCAGCGGGAGGGGGGAGGGAGCTTTCTTT. Full variable domain (missing parts from reference TRBV11-3 and TRBJ1-1): EAGVVQSPRYKIIEKKQPVAFWCNPISGHNTLYWYLQNLGQGPELLIRYENEEAVDDSQLPKDRFSAERLKGVDSTLKIQPAELGDSAVYLCASSGRGEGAFFGQGTRLTVV.

The rearrangement links TRBV5-4 to TRBJ2-7; 8 bases fit TRBD2. V lost 3 bases to trimming and J lost 3 bases; unmatched junction nucleotides: 5. The CDR3 totals 14 residues. Germline V CDR1 and CDR2: SGHNT, YYREEE (reference sequence). The CDR3 bases are TGTGCCAGCAGCTGGACTACTAGCGGCTACGAGCAGTACTTC. As protein: CASSWTTSGYEQYF. The whole variable domain, filled in from reference TRBV5-4 and TRBJ2-7, reads ETGVTQSPTHLIKTRGQQVTLRCSSQSGHNTVSWYQQALGQGPQFIFQYYREEENGRGNFPPRFSGLQFPNYSSELNVNALELDDSALYLCASSWTTSGYEQYFGPGTRLTVT.

The chain links TRBV27 to TRBJ2-1, with 8 bases lining up with TRBD2. CDR1 is MNHEY and CDR2 is SMNVEV in the germline V gene (reference sequence). CDR3 length equals 14 residues. V was clipped by 6 bases and J by 8 bases; unmatched bases: 9. The CDR3 loop is CASRSGLAGDEQFF. CDR3 coding DNA: TGTGCCAGCAGGAGTGGGCTAGCGGGCGATGAGCAGTTCTTC.

The V gene is TRBV29-1, the J gene TRBJ1-2; 7 nucleotides align to TRBD1. V gave up 1 base and J gave up 5 bases; unmatched junction bases: 10. From germline, CDR1 is SQVTM and CDR2 ANQGSEA. CDR3 length equals 15 residues. This CDR3 is CSVEGGDRGLYGYTF. CDR3 in DNA: TGCAGCGTTGAAGGTGGGGACAGAGGTTTATATGGCTACACCTTC.

This clone was observed a handful of times. The genes are TRBV6-5 and TRBJ2-5; TRBD1 matches 9 bases. V shed 5 bases, J shed 11 bases, and the junction held 15 bases outside the gene matches. The V gene's germline CDR1 is MNHEY and CDR2 SVGAGI. This CDR3 is 15 amino acids long. The CDR3: CASSLMGQGGVEQYF. The CDR3, as DNA: TGTGCCAGCAGTCTGATGGGACAGGGAGGTGTAGAGCAGTACTTC.

The genes are TRBV7-9 and TRBJ2-1, with unresolved D. CDR1 is SEHNR, CDR2 FQNEAQ, per germline (reference sequence). Trimming took off 1 base at V and 6 bases at J, with 13 bases between the two ends. The CDR3 is 15 amino acids. The CDR3 DNA sequence: TGTGCCAGCAGCTTAGGGCTAGACCCTGGCAATGAGCAGTTCTTC. This gives the protein CASSLGLDPGNEQFF.

The rearrangement joins TRBV2 to TRBJ2-2; the D gene is possibly TRBD1 (5 bases). CDR1 and CDR2 from the germline V gene are SNHLY and FYNNEI. V gave up 6 bases and J gave up 3 bases, with 11 bases separating them. The CDR3 length is 14 residues. The CDR3 sequence: CASSQDTYTGELFF. The CDR3 bases are TGTGCCAGCAGCCAGGACACATACACCGGGGAGCTGTTTTTT.

This clone appeared once. The chain couples TRBV5-1 to TRBJ1-3; D is ambiguous. V lost 0 bases and J lost 2, with 12 bases in between. Per germline, CDR1 SGHRS and CDR2 YFSETQ. The CDR3 has 16 residues. CDR3 sequence: CASSLGFAGTGNTIYF. The CDR3 DNA follows: TGCGCCAGCAGCTTGGGATTTGCAGGAACTGGAAACACCATATATTTT.

This clone was found a few times. V and J are TRBV5-1 and TRBJ1-1, with D possibly TRBD1 on 6 matching bases. The germline V gene has CDR1 SGHRS and CDR2 YFSETQ. The CDR3 consists of 15 residues. Trimming cost V 0 bases and J 4 bases, with 13 bases left between them. The CDR3, as DNA: TGCGCCAGCAGCTTGGAGGCCAGGGGCACCACTGAAGCTTTCTTT. This translates into CASSLEARGTTEAFF.

This clone appeared once. This chain connects TRBV7-3 to TRBJ1-4; 9 positions match TRBD1. Losses at the gene ends were 5 bases for V and 5 bases for J; bases not matched to a gene: 6. The CDR3 runs 15 residues. Germline CDR1 SGHTA, CDR2 FQGTGA. Here the CDR3 reads CASSPGTGRNEKLFF. CDR3 DNA sequence: TGTGCCAGCAGCCCCGGGACAGGGAGGAATGAAAAACTGTTTTTT.

V and J are TRBV30 and TRBJ1-1; D not certain. Trimming pared 1 base from V and 0 bases from J, leaving 6 bases between. From germline, CDR1 is GTSNPN and CDR2 SVGIG (reference sequence). This CDR3 contains 13 residues. The CDR3 bases are TGTGCCTGGAGTGCGACTGTGAACACTGAAGCTTTCTTT. This sequence encodes CAWSATVNTEAFF.

This chain joins TRBV6-1 and TRBJ2-7, with 7 nucleotides matching TRBD2. This CDR3 region has 14 residues. CDR1 and CDR2 (germline): MNHNS, SASEGT. J was trimmed by 2 bases and V by 6 bases; bases with no gene match: 7. This CDR3 is CASRHGGDPYEQYF. The CDR3 bases are TGTGCCAGCAGGCATGGGGGGGACCCCTACGAGCAGTACTTC.

The gene calls are TRBV5-1 and TRBJ2-7, with 8 bases that match TRBD2. V shed 3 bases, J shed 0 bases, and the junction held 2 bases outside the gene matches. This CDR3 is built from 14 residues. Per the germline V gene, CDR1 is SGHRS and CDR2 is YFSETQ. Here the CDR3 reads CASSSSGGSYEQYF. In DNA form, the CDR3 reads TGCGCCAGCAGCTCGAGCGGGGGCTCCTACGAGCAGTACTTC.

The gene calls are TRBV9 and TRBJ2-3, with D maybe TRBD2 (7 bases). Germline-derived CDR1 and CDR2 are SGDLS and YYNGEE. This CDR3 region has 15 residues. V lost 3 bases, J lost 3 bases, and 14 bases lay in between. CDR3 DNA: TGTGCCAGCAGCGCTGGGGGGGGGCCTACAGATACGCAGTATTTT. Translated: CASSAGGGPTDTQYF.

The V and J genes are TRBV2 and TRBJ2-3; D is unresolved. Trimming took 7 bases from V and 0 from J, leaving 8 bases between them. The length of the CDR3 is 13 residues. Germline V gene sequence: CDR1 SNHLY, CDR2 FYNNEI. The CDR3 reads CASILPSTDTQYF. The CDR3, as DNA: TGTGCCAGCATACTTCCGAGCACAGATACGCAGTATTTT. Variable domain in full (rest from reference TRBV2 and TRBJ2-3): EPEVTQTPSHQVTQMGQEVILRCVPISNHLYFYWYRQILGQKVEFLVSFYNNEISEKSEIFDDQFSVERPDGSNFTLKIRSTKLEDSAMYFCASILPSTDTQYFGPGTRLTVL.

The chain joins TRBV7-6 to TRBJ1-4; no clear D gene. This CDR3 region has 15 residues. Germline CDR1 is SGHVS and CDR2 is FNYEAQ. The germline V and J ends were trimmed by 5 bases and 7 bases, with 17 bases remaining between them. The CDR3, as DNA: TGTGCCAGCAGCCTCCGGGCGGACTTCGGTGAAAAACTGTTTTTT. Amino acids: CASSLRADFGEKLFF.

There are a few counts of this clone. The J gene is TRBJ2-1, the V gene TRBV7-3; 7 bases align to TRBD1. The V gene end was trimmed by 0 bases and the J gene end by 5 bases; junction bases not matched to a gene: 4. The CDR3 is made up of 15 amino acids. Germline lookup yields CDR1 SGHTA and CDR2 FQGTGA. CDR3 region: CASSLTRDRNNEQFF. CDR3 DNA: TGTGCCAGCAGCTTAACCCGGGACAGAAACAATGAGCAGTTCTTC.

V gene TRBV5-1 combines with J gene TRBJ1-1; D gene unclear. V was trimmed by 0 bases and J by 4 bases, leaving 7 bases between them. Germline V gene data show CDR1 as SGHRS and CDR2 as YFSETQ. This CDR3 comprises 13 residues. The CDR3 DNA reads TGCGCCAGCAGCTTGGCTCCTTCCACTGAAGCTTTCTTT. Protein: CASSLAPSTEAFF.

Details on this clone: Within the sample, other DNA sequences also encode this same CDR3. The chain combines TRBV19 with TRBJ1-1, with no clear D. CDR3 length equals 15 residues. Trimming took off 4 bases at V and 0 bases at J, with 12 bases between the two ends. CDR1 and CDR2 from the germline V gene are LNHDA and SQIVND (reference sequence). The CDR3 DNA sequence: TGTGCCAGTAGTAATACAGCGGCCATGAACACTGAAGCTTTCTTT. It yields the protein CASSNTAAMNTEAFF.

This sequence joins TRBV7-9 and TRBJ2-5; tentative D call: TRBD2 (6 bases). Trimming removed 5 bases at V and 5 bases at J, with 15 bases between. The CDR3 has 14 residues. The germline V gene has CDR1 SEHNR and CDR2 FQNEAQ (reference sequence). CDR3 DNA: TGTGCCAGCAGCGATATCCGGGAGCGTGAGACCCAGTACTTC. It translates to CASSDIRERETQYF.

This clone came up a few times. The V gene is TRBV18, the J gene TRBJ1-4; 9 bases are shared with TRBD1. Germline V CDR1 and CDR2: KGHSH, LQKENI. Losses at the gene ends were 3 bases for V and 3 bases for J; bases not matched to a gene: 2. This CDR3 comprises 15 residues. The CDR3 region is CASSPGQGANEKLFF. The CDR3 coding sequence is TGTGCCAGCTCACCGGGACAGGGAGCTAATGAAAAACTGTTTTTT.

The chain links TRBV29-1 to TRBJ1-4; D might be TRBD1 (5 bases). The V gene lost 6 bases and the J gene lost 8 bases, with 13 bases spanning the gap. This CDR3 is built from 12 residues. CDR1 is SQVTM, CDR2 ANQGSEA, per germline. The CDR3 is CSVLRAGEKLFF. The CDR3 DNA sequence: TGCAGCGTCCTTCGCGCAGGGGAAAAACTGTTTTTT. The complete variable domain, with remaining parts taken from reference TRBV29-1 and TRBJ1-4, reads SAVISQKPSRDICQRGTSLTIQCQVDSQVTMMFWYRQQPGQSLTLIATANQGSEATYESGFVIDKFPISRPNLTFSTLTVSNMSPEDSSIYLCSVLRAGEKLFFGSGTQLSVL.